These T cell receptor beta chains were read from a single sample in a study of long-term antiretroviral therapy in people with HIV. Clones were sequenced by immunoSEQ multiplex PCR, and TCRdb holds only the in-frame ones, with some missing. The sample contains some 43,000 clones, approximately 86% of which appear only once. Sequencing was performed on unsorted PBMCs, taken 0.1 years before starting antiretroviral therapy. All receptors come from a woman aged 45-60 years with HIV. Both conserved end residues are part of each CDR3. The order of the fields is V gene, J gene, D gene, clone size, CDR3 DNA, CDR3 protein. The D gene is left open where the match is weak. Size values are once, few and many counts, or a class for expanded clones, and some rows have none.

>TRBV7-8|TRBJ1-2|NA|NA
TGTGCCAGCAGCCCCCGGACGGACTATGGCTACACCTTC
CASSPRTDYGYTF
>TRBV19|TRBJ2-7|NA|NA
TGTGCCAGTAGTATCGGGTACGAGCAGTACTTC
CASSIGYEQYF
>TRBV6-6|TRBJ1-3|NA|NA
TGTGCCAGCAGACGACCGAGCTCTGGAAACACCATATATTTT
CASRRPSSGNTIYF
>TRBV6-1|TRBJ2-1|NA|NA
TGTGCCAGCAGTGGACAAATCTACAATGAGCAGTTCTTC
CASSGQIYNEQFF
>TRBV5-1|TRBJ1-3|NA|NA
TGCGCCAGCAGCTCACCCGACATGAGCTCTGGAAACACCATATATTTT
CASSSPDMSSGNTIYF
>TRBV27|TRBJ2-3|NA|NA
TGTGCCAGCAGTTTTTTCCGGTCCACCGTAGGGAAAGATACGCAGTATTTT
CASSFFRSTVGKDTQYF
>TRBV2|TRBJ2-2|NA|NA
TGTGCCACCCATAGACCCCGTACGAACACCGGGGAGCTGTTTTTT
CATHRPRTNTGELFF
>TRBV7-3|TRBJ2-2|NA|NA
TGTGCCAGCAGCCTGACTCCACGTACGAACACCGGGGAGCTGTTTTTT
CASSLTPRTNTGELFF
>TRBV18|TRBJ2-7|NA|NA
TGTGCCAGCTCACCACCGAGTAGCTCCTACGAGCAGTACTTC
CASSPPSSSYEQYF
>TRBV7-2|TRBJ1-5|NA|NA
TGTGCCAGCAGCTTAGCGGCGATCTATAGCAATCAGCCCCAGCATTTT
CASSLAAIYSNQPQHF
>TRBV29-1|TRBJ1-1|TRBD1|NA
TGCAGCGTTGAAGGACAGGGAAACCTGAACACTGAAGCTTTCTTT
CSVEGQGNLNTEAFF
>TRBV9|TRBJ1-4|NA|NA
TGTGCCAGCAGCCTTCAAACAGGGGAAAAACTGTTTTTT
CASSLQTGEKLFF
>TRBV5-1|TRBJ2-1|TRBD1|NA
TGCGCCAGCAGCCGGGACGCCGGCAGGGGGCGCGATGAGCAGTTCTTC
CASSRDAGRGRDEQFF
>TRBV6-6|TRBJ1-2|TRBD1|NA
TGTGCCAGCAGTTACCCTAGGAGGGACAGGGACTATGGCTACACCTTC
CASSYPRRDRDYGYTF
>TRBV27|TRBJ2-2|TRBD2|NA
TGTGCCAGCAGTTTAAGGGGCCAAAAATTGGGGAGACTAGCGGGGGGTCCGAACACCGGGGAGCTGTTTTTT
CASSLRGQKLGRLAGGPNTGELFF
>TRBV6-1|TRBJ1-1|NA|NA
TGTGCCAGCACCCCTCCGGGGGGCAGCCCCGAAGCTTTCTTT
CASTPPGGSPEAFF
>TRBV5-4|TRBJ2-1|TRBD1|NA
TGTGCCAGCAGCTTGGACGGGGACAGCACCTACAATGAGCAGTTCTTC
CASSLDGDSTYNEQFF
>TRBV4-2|TRBJ1-5|NA|NA
TGTGCCAGCAGCCAAGATTTAAGTCAGCCCCAGCATTTT
CASSQDLSQPQHF
>TRBV25-1|TRBJ1-4|NA|NA
TGTGCCAGCAGTGAACAGGGGACTGGAGTTAATGAAAAACTGTTTTTT
CASSEQGTGVNEKLFF
>TRBV5-1|TRBJ2-3|TRBD1|NA
TGCGCCAGCAGCATTACAGGGGATCCAGGCACAGATACGCAGTATTTT
CASSITGDPGTDTQYF
>TRBV29-1|TRBJ2-3|TRBD2|NA
TGCAGCGTTGAGCCCCAGCGCCGGGGGGGCCGTAACACAGATACGCAGTATTTT
CSVEPQRRGGRNTDTQYF
>TRBV5-5|TRBJ2-5|NA|NA
TGTGCCAGCAGCTCTCCGGATAGTCAAGAGACCCAGTACTTC
CASSSPDSQETQYF
>TRBV12-2|TRBJ1-2|NA|NA
TGTGCAAGTCGCTTCTTCAGAGGGGACAAGCCTATAAGGGGCTACACCTTC
CASRFFRGDKPIRGYTF
>TRBV6-1|TRBJ2-7|NA|NA
TGTGCCAGCAGTGAAGACAGGGCGGCCTACGAGCAGTACTTC
CASSEDRAAYEQYF
>TRBV9|TRBJ1-1|NA|few
TGTGCCAGCAGCGTAGATCCGGGAGTGTCGGCTTTCTTT
CASSVDPGVSAFF
>TRBV6-1|TRBJ1-6|TRBD1|NA
TGTGCCAGCAGAAATGGACAGGCGCATAATTCACCCCTCCACTTT
CASRNGQAHNSPLHF
>TRBV6-5|TRBJ1-2|NA|NA
TGTGCCAGCAGTGACAGTTATGGCTACACCTTC
CASSDSYGYTF
>TRBV6-5|TRBJ1-5|TRBD1|NA
TGTGCCAGCAGCCGGGACAGGGATCAGCCCCAGCATTTT
CASSRDRDQPQHF
>TRBV5-1|TRBJ1-1|NA|NA
TGCGCCAGCAGCTCCGGGACAAACCGCACTGAAGCTTTCTTT
CASSSGTNRTEAFF
>TRBV29-1|TRBJ1-1|NA|NA
TGCAGCGTTGAAGCCCTCACTGAAGCTTTCTTT
CSVEALTEAFF
>TRBV30|TRBJ2-7|NA|NA
TGTGCCTGGAGTACAAGTACCTACGAGCAGTACTTC
CAWSTSTYEQYF
>TRBV6-4|TRBJ1-4|NA|NA
TGTGCCTTCAAGGGAGGGAGTAATGAAAAACTGTTTTTT
CAFKGGSNEKLFF
>TRBV2|TRBJ1-1|TRBD1|NA
TGTGCCAGCACCGAACTGTGGACAGGGCTCACTGAAGCTTTCTTT
CASTELWTGLTEAFF
>TRBV10-2|TRBJ1-4|TRBD1|NA
TGCGCCAGCAGTGACGACAGGGTGGGTGAAAAACTGTTTTTT
CASSDDRVGEKLFF
>TRBV7-2|TRBJ2-1|TRBD2|NA
TGTGCCAGCAGCCGATTAGCGGGGGCGTACAATGAGCAGTTCTTC
CASSRLAGAYNEQFF
>TRBV7-2|TRBJ1-2|NA|few
TGTGCCAGCAGCTTAGCGTTTGGCGGGGAAGTTTATGGCTACACCTTC
CASSLAFGGEVYGYTF
>TRBV19|TRBJ1-1|NA|NA
TGTGCCAGTAGTATCACCCGGCAGTCTGAAGCTTTCTTT
CASSITRQSEAFF
>TRBV9|TRBJ1-2|NA|NA
TGTGCCAGCAGCGTAGGACCACTCTATGGCTACACCTTC
CASSVGPLYGYTF
>TRBV7-8|TRBJ2-7|NA|NA
TGTGCCTGTCACGAGCAGTACTTC
CACHEQYF
>TRBV7-2|TRBJ2-1|NA|NA
TGTGCCAGCAGCTTTCAGATAATCTTCAACAATGAGCAGTTCTTC
CASSFQIIFNNEQFF
>TRBV25-1|TRBJ1-6|NA|NA
TGTGCCAGCAGTCCCGGGACAAGATATAATTCACCCCTCCACTTT
CASSPGTRYNSPLHF
>TRBV7-3|TRBJ1-4|TRBD1|NA
TGTGCCAGCAGCCGAGGGGGAACAGGGGGGGAAAAACTGTTTTTT
CASSRGGTGGEKLFF
>TRBV6-5|TRBJ1-6|NA|NA
TGTGCCAGCAGTCCCAAGGAGACTAGTGGTTCACCCCTCCACTTT
CASSPKETSGSPLHF
>TRBV18|TRBJ2-5|NA|NA
TGTGCCAGCTCCAGGGCGTCGGAGGAGACCCAGTACTTC
CASSRASEETQYF
>TRBV6-5|TRBJ2-5|NA|NA
TGTGCCAGCAGTTACGATCGACAGTTGGGAGAGACCCAGTACTTC
CASSYDRQLGETQYF
>TRBV14|TRBJ1-2|NA|NA
TGTGCCAGCAGCCAAGGAATCAGGGCTTTCGGTGGCTACACCTTC
CASSQGIRAFGGYTF
>TRBV5-1|TRBJ2-3|NA|NA
TGCGCCAGCAGCGTTAGCGGACTCACAGATACGCAGTATTTT
CASSVSGLTDTQYF
>TRBV2|TRBJ1-2|NA|few
TGTGCCAGCAGCCCCGAGCGCTATGGCTACACCTTC
CASSPERYGYTF
>TRBV19|TRBJ2-5|TRBD1|NA
TGTGCCAGTACCGGGACAGACCAAGAGACCCAGTACTTC
CASTGTDQETQYF
>TRBV27|TRBJ1-2|NA|NA
TGTGCCAGGGTCGGGGTAGAGGACGGCTACACCTTC
CARVGVEDGYTF
>TRBV7-6|TRBJ2-1|NA|NA
TGTGCCAGCAGCCCGGGATTTGGAATTAACAATGAGCAGTTCTTC
CASSPGFGINNEQFF
>TRBV10-2|TRBJ1-4|TRBD1|NA
TGCGCCAGTTGGGACAGGGGAAGACCTAATGAAAAACTGTTTTTT
CASWDRGRPNEKLFF